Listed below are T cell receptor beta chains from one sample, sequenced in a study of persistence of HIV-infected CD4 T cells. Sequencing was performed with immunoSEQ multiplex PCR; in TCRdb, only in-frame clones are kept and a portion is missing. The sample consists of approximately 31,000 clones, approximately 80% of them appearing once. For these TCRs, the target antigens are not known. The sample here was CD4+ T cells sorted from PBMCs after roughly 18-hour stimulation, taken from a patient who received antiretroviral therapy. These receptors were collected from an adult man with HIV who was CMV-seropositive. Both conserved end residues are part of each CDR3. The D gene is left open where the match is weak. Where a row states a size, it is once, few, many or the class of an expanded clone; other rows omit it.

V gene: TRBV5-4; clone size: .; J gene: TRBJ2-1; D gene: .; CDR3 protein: CASSLVAYYNEQFF; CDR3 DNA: TGTGCCAGCAGCTTGGTGGCATATTACAATGAGCAGTTCTTC
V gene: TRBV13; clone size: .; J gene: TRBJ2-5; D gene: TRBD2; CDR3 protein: CASSWTSGGREETQYF; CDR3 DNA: TGTGCCAGCAGCTGGACTAGCGGGGGGCGGGAAGAGACCCAGTACTTC
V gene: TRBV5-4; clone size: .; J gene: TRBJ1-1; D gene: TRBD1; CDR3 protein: CASSWDRVATEAFF; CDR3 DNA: TGTGCCAGCAGCTGGGACAGGGTTGCCACTGAAGCTTTCTTT
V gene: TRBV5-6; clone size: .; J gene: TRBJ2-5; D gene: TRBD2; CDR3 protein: CASSPLAGGPGETQYF; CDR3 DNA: TGTGCCAGCAGCCCCCTAGCGGGGGGGCCGGGGGAGACCCAGTACTTC
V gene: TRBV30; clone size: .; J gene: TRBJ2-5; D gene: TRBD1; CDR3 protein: CAWNRGPWSQETQYF; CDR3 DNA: TGTGCCTGGAACAGGGGGCCTTGGAGTCAAGAGACCCAGTACTTC
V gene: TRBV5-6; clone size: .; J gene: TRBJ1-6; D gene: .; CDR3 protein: CASSSGLDRLPHF; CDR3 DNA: TGTGCCAGCAGCTCGGGCCTCGACCGATTGCCCCACTTT
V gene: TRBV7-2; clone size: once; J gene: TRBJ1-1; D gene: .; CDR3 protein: CATKKDGGRGTEAFF; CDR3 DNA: TGTGCCACCAAGAAAGACGGGGGGCGCGGCACTGAAGCTTTCTTT
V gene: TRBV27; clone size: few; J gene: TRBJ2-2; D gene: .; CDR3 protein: CATSPWGLNTGELFF; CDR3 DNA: TGTGCCACCTCCCCATGGGGGCTTAACACCGGGGAGCTGTTTTTT
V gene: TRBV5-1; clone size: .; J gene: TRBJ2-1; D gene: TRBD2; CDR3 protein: CASSLLAGAPNEQFF; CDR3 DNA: TGCGCCAGCAGCTTATTAGCGGGGGCACCTAATGAGCAGTTCTTC
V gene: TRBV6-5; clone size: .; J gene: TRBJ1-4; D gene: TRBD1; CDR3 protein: CASSYSPGTGLEKLFF; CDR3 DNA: TGTGCCAGCAGTTACTCGCCAGGGACAGGGCTTGAAAAACTGTTTTTT
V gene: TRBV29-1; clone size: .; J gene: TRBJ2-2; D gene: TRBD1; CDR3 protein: CSAGQGINTGELFF; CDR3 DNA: TGCAGCGCCGGACAGGGGATTAACACCGGGGAGCTGTTTTTT
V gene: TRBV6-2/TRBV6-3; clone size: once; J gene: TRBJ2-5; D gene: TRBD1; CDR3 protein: CASSFGQGLQETQYF; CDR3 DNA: TGTGCCAGCAGTTTCGGACAGGGGCTCCAAGAGACCCAGTACTTC
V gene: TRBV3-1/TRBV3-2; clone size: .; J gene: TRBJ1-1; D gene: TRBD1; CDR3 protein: CASSPLRQGTGEAFF; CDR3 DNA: TGTGCCAGCAGCCCATTGAGACAGGGAACGGGTGAAGCTTTCTTT
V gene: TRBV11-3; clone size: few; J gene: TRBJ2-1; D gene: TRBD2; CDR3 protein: CASSLTSGKGNEQFF; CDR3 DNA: TGTGCCAGCAGCTTGACTAGCGGGAAGGGCAATGAGCAGTTCTTC
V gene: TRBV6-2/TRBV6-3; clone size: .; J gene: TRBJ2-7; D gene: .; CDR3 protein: CASSYSADKALRGEQYF; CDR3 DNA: TGTGCCAGCAGTTACTCGGCCGACAAGGCCCTACGGGGCGAGCAGTACTTC